This T cell receptor (beta chain) derives from a study of blood T cell repertoires in COVID-19. Authors' data handling: Amplification of reference gene primers was used by the study to estimate nucleated cell counts. Assay used: immunoSEQ multiplex PCR; TCRdb lists only in-frame clones, some missing. D and trimming were read from the DNA, whereas the V and J calls and clone size are those reported in that table. In the table there are over 300,000 clones, 85% of which are singletons. CDR1 and CDR2 (germline): SGHRS, YFSETQ. The CDR3 extends over 14 amino acids. V was pared by 4 bases and J by 2 bases, with 11 bases between.

The material sequenced was peripheral blood. The sequence came from a human donor in a cohort sampled during active COVID-19. The chain uses TRBV5-1 and TRBJ2-3; a weak D match, TRBD2 (5 bases). The DNA for the CDR3 is TGCGCCAGCAGCAAGAGAGCGGTCACAGATACGCAGTATTTT. Its translation: CASSKRAVTDTQYF.